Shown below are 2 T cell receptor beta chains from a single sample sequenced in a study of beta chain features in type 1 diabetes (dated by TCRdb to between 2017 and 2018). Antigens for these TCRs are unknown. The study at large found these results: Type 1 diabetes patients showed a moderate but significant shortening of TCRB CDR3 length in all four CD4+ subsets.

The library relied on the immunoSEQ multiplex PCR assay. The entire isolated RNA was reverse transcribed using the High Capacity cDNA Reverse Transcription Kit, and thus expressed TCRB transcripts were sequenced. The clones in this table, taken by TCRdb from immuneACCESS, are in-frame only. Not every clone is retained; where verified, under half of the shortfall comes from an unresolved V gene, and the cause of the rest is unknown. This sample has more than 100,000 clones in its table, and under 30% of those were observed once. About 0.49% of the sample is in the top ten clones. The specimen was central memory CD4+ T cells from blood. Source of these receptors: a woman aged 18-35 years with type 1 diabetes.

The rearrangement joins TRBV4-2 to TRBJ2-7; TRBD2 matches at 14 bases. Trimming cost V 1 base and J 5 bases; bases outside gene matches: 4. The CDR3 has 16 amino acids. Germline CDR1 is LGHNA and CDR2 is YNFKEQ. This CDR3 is CASSQGGLAGVHEQYF. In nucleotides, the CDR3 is TGTGCCAGCAGCCAAGGGGGACTAGCGGGAGTCCACGAGCAGTACTTC.

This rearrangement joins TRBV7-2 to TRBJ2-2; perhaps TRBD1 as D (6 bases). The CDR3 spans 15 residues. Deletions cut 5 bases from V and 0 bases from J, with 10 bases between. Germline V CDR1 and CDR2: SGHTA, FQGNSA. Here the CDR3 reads CASSIGQSNTGELFF. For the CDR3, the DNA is TGTGCCAGCAGCATCGGACAGTCGAACACCGGGGAGCTGTTTTTT.